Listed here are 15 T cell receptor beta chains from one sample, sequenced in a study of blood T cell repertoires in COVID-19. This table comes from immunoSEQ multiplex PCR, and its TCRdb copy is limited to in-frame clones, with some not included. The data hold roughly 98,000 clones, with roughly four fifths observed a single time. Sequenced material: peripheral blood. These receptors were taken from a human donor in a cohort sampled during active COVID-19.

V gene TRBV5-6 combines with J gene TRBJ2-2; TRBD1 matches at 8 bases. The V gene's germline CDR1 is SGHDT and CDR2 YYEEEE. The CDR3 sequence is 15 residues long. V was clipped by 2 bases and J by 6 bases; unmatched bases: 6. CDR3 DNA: TGTGCCAGCAGCTTTCCGACAGGGGATCCCGGGGAGCTGTTTTTT. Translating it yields CASSFPTGDPGELFF.

CDR3 sequence reads: CASSWTGVGGTEAFF. CDR3 nucleotide sequence: TGTGCCAGCAGCTGGACAGGGGTAGGCGGCACTGAAGCTTTCTTT. The chain couples TRBV7-9 to TRBJ1-1; the match to TRBD1 covers 9 bases. J gave up 4 bases and V 4 bases, and 7 bases lay outside the gene matches. Germline V gene data show CDR1 as SEHNR and CDR2 as FQNEAQ (reference sequence). The CDR3 totals 15 residues.

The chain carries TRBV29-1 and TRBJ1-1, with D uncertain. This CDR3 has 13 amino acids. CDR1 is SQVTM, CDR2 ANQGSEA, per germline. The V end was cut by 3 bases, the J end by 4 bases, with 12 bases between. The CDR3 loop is CSVERQSATEAFF. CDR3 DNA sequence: TGCAGCGTTGAGAGGCAGAGCGCCACTGAAGCTTTCTTT. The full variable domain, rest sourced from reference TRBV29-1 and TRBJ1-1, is SAVISQKPSRDICQRGTSLTIQCQVDSQVTMMFWYRQQPGQSLTLIATANQGSEATYESGFVIDKFPISRPNLTFSTLTVSNMSPEDSSIYLCSVERQSATEAFFGQGTRLTVV.

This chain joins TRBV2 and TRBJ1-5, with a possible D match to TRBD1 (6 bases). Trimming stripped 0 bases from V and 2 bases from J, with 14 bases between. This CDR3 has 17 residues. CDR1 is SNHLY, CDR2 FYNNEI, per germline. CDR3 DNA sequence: TGTGCCAGCAGTGAAGCTTGGGGGGGGCCGGGCAATCAGCCCCAGCATTTT. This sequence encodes CASSEAWGGPGNQPQHF.

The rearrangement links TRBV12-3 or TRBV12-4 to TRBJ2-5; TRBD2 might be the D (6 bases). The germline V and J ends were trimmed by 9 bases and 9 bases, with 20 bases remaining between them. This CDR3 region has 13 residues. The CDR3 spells CASGAGTPQSQYF. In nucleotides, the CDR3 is TGTGCCAGTGGGGCCGGGACTCCCCAGTCCCAGTACTTC.

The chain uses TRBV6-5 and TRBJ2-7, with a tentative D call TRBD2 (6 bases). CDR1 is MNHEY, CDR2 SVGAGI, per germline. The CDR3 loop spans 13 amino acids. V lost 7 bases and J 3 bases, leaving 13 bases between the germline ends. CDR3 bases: TGTGCCAGCATTCTTCCGGAGGGCTACGAGCAGTACTTC. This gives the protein CASILPEGYEQYF.

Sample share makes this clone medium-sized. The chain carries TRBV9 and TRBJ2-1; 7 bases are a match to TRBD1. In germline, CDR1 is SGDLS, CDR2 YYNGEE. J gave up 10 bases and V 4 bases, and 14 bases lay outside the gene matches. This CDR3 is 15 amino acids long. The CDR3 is CASSSYGDRDEEQFF. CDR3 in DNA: TGTGCCAGCAGCTCCTATGGCGACAGGGATGAAGAGCAGTTCTTC. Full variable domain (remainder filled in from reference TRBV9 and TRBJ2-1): DSGVTQTPKHLITATGQRVTLRCSPRSGDLSVYWYQQSLDQGLQFLIQYYNGEERAKGNILERFSAQQFPDLHSELNLSSLELGDSALYFCASSSYGDRDEEQFFGPGTRLTVL.

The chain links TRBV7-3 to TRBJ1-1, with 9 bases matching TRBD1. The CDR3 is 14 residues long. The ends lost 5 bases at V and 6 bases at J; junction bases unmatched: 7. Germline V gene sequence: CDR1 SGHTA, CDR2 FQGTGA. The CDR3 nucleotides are TGTGCCAGCAGCCACGGGGGACAGGGCGCTGAAGCTTTCTTT. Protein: CASSHGGQGAEAFF.

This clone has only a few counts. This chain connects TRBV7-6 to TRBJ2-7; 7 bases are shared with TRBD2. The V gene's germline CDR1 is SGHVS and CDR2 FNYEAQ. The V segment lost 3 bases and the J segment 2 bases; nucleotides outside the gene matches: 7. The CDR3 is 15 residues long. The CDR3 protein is CASSLGSGIAYEQYF. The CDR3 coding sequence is TGTGCCAGCAGCTTGGGGAGCGGGATTGCCTACGAGCAGTACTTC.

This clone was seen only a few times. The CDR3 nucleotides are TGCGCCAGCAGCCCGTGGCCTAGGGGGCGCACTGAAGCTTTCTTT. Protein sequence: CASSPWPRGRTEAFF. The V and J genes are TRBV5-1 and TRBJ1-1; 7 bases match TRBD1. With 4 bases clipped from V and 4 bases from J, the junction kept 10 bases outside the gene matches. This CDR3 has 15 residues. Germline values: CDR1 SGHRS, CDR2 YFSETQ.

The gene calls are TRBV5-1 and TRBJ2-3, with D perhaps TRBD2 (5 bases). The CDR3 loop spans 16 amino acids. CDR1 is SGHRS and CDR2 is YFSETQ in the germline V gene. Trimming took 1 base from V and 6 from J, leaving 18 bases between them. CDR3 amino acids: CASSLLGLWESDTQYF. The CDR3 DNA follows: TGCGCCAGCAGCTTGTTAGGTTTGTGGGAGTCGGATACGCAGTATTTT.

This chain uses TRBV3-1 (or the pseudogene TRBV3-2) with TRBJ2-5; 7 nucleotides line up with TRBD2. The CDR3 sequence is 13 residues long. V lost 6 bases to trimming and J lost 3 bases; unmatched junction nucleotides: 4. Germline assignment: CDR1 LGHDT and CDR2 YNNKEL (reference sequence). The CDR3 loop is CASSVGLEETQYF. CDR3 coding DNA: TGTGCCAGCAGTGTAGGACTAGAAGAGACCCAGTACTTC.

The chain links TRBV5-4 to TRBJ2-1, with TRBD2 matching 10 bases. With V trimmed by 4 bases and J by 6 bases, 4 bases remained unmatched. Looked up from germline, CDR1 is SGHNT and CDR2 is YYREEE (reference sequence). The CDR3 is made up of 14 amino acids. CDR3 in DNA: TGTGCCAGCAGCACCTGGACTAGCGGCAATGAGCAGTTCTTC. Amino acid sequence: CASSTWTSGNEQFF.

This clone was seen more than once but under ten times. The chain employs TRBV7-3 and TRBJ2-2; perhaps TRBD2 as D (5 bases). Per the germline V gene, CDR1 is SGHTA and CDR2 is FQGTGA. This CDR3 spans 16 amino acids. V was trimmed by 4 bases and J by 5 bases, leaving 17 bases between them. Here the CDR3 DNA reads TGTGCCAGCAGCTCCCTGGGAGTCAGAGGGACCGGGGAGCTGTTTTTT. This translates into CASSSLGVRGTGELFF.

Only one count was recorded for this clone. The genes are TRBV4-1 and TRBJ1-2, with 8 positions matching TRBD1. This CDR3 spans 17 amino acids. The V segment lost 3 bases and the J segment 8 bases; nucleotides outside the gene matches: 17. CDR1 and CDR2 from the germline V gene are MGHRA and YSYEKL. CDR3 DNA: TGCGCCAGCAGCCATCGCCAGCGGGACAGGCAAAAATTGGGCTACACCTTC. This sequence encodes CASSHRQRDRQKLGYTF.